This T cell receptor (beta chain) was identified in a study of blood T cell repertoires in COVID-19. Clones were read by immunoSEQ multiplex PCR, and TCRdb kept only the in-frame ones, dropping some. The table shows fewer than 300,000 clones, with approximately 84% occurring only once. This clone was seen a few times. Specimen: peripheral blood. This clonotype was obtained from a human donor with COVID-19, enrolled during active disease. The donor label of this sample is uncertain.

This CDR3 is CASSSPGGASSYEQYF. The CDR3 DNA sequence: TGTGCCAGCAGCTCTCCCGGCGGGGCGAGCTCCTACGAGCAGTACTTC. V and J are TRBV11-2 and TRBJ2-7; weak D call: TRBD2 (6 bases). Looked up from germline, CDR1 is SGHAT and CDR2 is FQNNGV. V lost 4 bases, J lost 0 bases, and 16 bases lay in between. The CDR3 extends over 16 amino acids.